The 20 T cell receptor beta chains below come from one sample, sequenced in a study of shared clonotypes between healthy human individuals. CD45RO-negative cells were positively selected for CCR7, leaving out terminally differentiated effector memory CD45RA+ cells. Repertoires were generated with immunoSEQ multiplex PCR, while TCRdb's copy carries only in-frame clones and drops some. The sample shows over 2 million clones, just under 95% of them seen only once. The sample taken for sequencing was naive CD8+ T cells sorted from blood. The source is a man aged 18 to 30 in good health.

A single count supports this clone. The V and J genes are TRBV5-1 and TRBJ2-5, with no clear D. Per the germline V gene, CDR1 is SGHRS and CDR2 is YFSETQ. Trimming took 0 bases from V and 5 from J, leaving 11 bases between them. This CDR3 contains 14 residues. CDR3 protein: CASSLDSPKETQYF. Written as DNA, the CDR3 is TGCGCCAGCAGCTTGGACAGTCCAAAGGAGACCCAGTACTTC.

The chain uses TRBV5-1 and TRBJ2-7, with TRBD2 matching 7 bases. This CDR3 is 17 amino acids long. The ends lost 0 bases at V and 1 base at J; junction bases unmatched: 10. The V gene's germline CDR1 is SGHRS and CDR2 YFSETQ. CDR3 bases: TGCGCCAGCAGCTTGGGGGAGGGGACCGACTTTTCCTACGAGCAGTACTTC. Its protein is CASSLGEGTDFSYEQYF.

The chain recombines TRBV30 with TRBJ2-1; D not resolved. V dropped 5 bases and J dropped 7 bases, with 12 bases sitting between them. Germline V gene lookup returns CDR1 GTSNPN and CDR2 SVGIG (reference sequence). The CDR3 consists of 12 residues. The DNA for the CDR3 is TGTGCCTGGGACTTAAATAGGAATGAGCAGTTCTTC. Its translation: CAWDLNRNEQFF.

The chain uses TRBV28 and TRBJ2-3; a weak D match, TRBD1 (6 bases). V was trimmed by 3 bases and J by 7 bases, leaving 11 bases between them. The CDR3 covers 13 residues. Germline loops: CDR1 MDHEN, CDR2 SYDVKM. The CDR3 loop reads CASSFRGGYTQYF. DNA of the CDR3: TGTGCCAGCAGTTTCCGTGGGGGCTATACGCAGTATTTT.

V is TRBV9 and J is TRBJ2-2; 7 bases map to TRBD2. J gave up 1 base and V 0 bases, and 3 bases lay outside the gene matches. Germline CDR1 SGDLS, CDR2 YYNGEE. The CDR3 contains 16 residues. The CDR3 loop is CASSVGASGNTGELFF. The CDR3 coding sequence is TGTGCCAGCAGCGTAGGGGCTAGCGGGAACACCGGGGAGCTGTTTTTT.

The chain uses TRBV14 and TRBJ2-7, with 7 bases fitting TRBD2. Trimming removed 4 bases from V and 5 bases from J; junction bases left unmatched: 11. This CDR3 spans 15 amino acids. Germline loops: CDR1 SGHDN, CDR2 FVKESK. CDR3 bases: TGTGCCAGCAGCCCCGGTCTGGGGGGGGAAAACGAGCAGTACTTC. The encoded protein is CASSPGLGGENEQYF.

V is TRBV18 and J is TRBJ2-3; tentative D call: TRBD2 (5 bases). The germline CDR1 and CDR2 sequences are KGHSH and LQKENI. Trimming cost V 5 bases and J 0 bases, with 12 bases left between them. CDR3 length: 15 residues. The CDR3 DNA follows: TGTGCCAGCTCAGAGGGTGGGCCCAGCACAGATACGCAGTATTTT. Protein: CASSEGGPSTDTQYF.

The chain links TRBV6-5 to TRBJ1-6; D is ambiguous. Germline values: CDR1 MNHEY, CDR2 SVGAGI. This CDR3 region has 9 residues. Trimming shortened V by 8 bases and J by 9 bases, and 2 bases separated the two germline ends. The CDR3 nucleotides read TGTGCCAGCGGTTCACCCCTCCACTTT. It codes for CASGSPLHF.

The J gene is TRBJ2-5, the V gene TRBV6-5, with D maybe TRBD2 (7 bases). The CDR3 has 15 residues. Germline V lookup: CDR1 MNHEY, CDR2 SVGAGI. V lost 4 bases to trimming and J lost 2 bases, with 14 bases between them. The CDR3: CASSSRGTIQETQYF. The CDR3 DNA reads as TGTGCCAGCAGTTCGCGGGGGACAATTCAAGAGACCCAGTACTTC.

This clone was counted once. The J gene is TRBJ1-4, the V gene TRBV6-1; D is undetermined. The V gene's germline CDR1 is MNHNS and CDR2 SASEGT. The CDR3 is 15 residues long. Trimming removed 1 base from V and 4 bases from J, with 10 bases in between. For the CDR3, the DNA is TGTGCCAGCAGTGAAGAAAACAGCTTTAATGAAAAACTGTTTTTT. Translated: CASSEENSFNEKLFF.

J is TRBJ2-7 and V is TRBV5-1; 8 bases are shared with TRBD2. The trim removed 4 bases at V and 2 bases at J, leaving 11 bases unmatched. This CDR3 is 16 amino acids long. The germline V gene has CDR1 SGHRS and CDR2 YFSETQ. This CDR3 is CASSPAGVARAYEQYF. The CDR3 DNA reads as TGCGCCAGCAGCCCAGCGGGAGTAGCGCGAGCCTACGAGCAGTACTTC. Using reference TRBV5-1 and TRBJ2-7 for the parts outside the CDR3, the full variable domain is KAGVTQTPRYLIKTRGQQVTLSCSPISGHRSVSWYQQTPGQGLQFLFEYFSETQRNKGNFPGRFSGRQFSNSRSEMNVSTLELGDSALYLCASSPAGVARAYEQYFGPGTRLTVT.

The V and J genes are TRBV9 and TRBJ2-7; TRBD2 matches at 9 bases. This CDR3 has 16 amino acids. CDR1 and CDR2 (germline): SGDLS, YYNGEE. Trimming cost V 3 bases and J 4 bases; bases outside gene matches: 11. The CDR3 DNA reads TGTGCCAGCAGCGCAGCCTCTAGCGGGGACCTTTACGAGCAGTACTTC. Its protein product is CASSAASSGDLYEQYF.

Here the CDR3 reads CASSLDEGQGIYGYTF. The CDR3 nucleotides are TGTGCCAGCAGCTTAGATGAGGGGCAGGGGATCTATGGCTACACCTTC. J is TRBJ1-2 and V is TRBV11-2; TRBD1 might be the D (6 bases). V lost 0 bases to trimming and J lost 4 bases, with 15 bases between them. Germline V lookup: CDR1 SGHAT, CDR2 FQNNGV. The CDR3 has 16 residues.

This chain joins TRBV11-2 and TRBJ2-2; TRBD2 matches at 10 bases. Germline trimming cut 2 bases from V and 3 bases from J; bases unmatched to any gene: 9. The CDR3 has 18 amino acids. Germline V CDR1 and CDR2: SGHAT, FQNNGV. In DNA form, the CDR3 reads TGTGCCAGCAGCTTAACCCGCCTAGCGGGAGCCCACACCGGGGAGCTGTTTTTT. Encoded protein: CASSLTRLAGAHTGELFF. The full variable domain, in which reference TRBV11-2 and TRBJ2-2 provide the parts outside the CDR3, is EAGVAQSPRYKIIEKRQSVAFWCNPISGHATLYWYQQILGQGPKLLIQFQNNGVVDDSQLPKDRFSAERLKGVDSTLKIQPAKLEDSAVYLCASSLTRLAGAHTGELFFGEGSRLTVL.

With respect to this clone: The same CDR3 also results from other DNA sequences found in this sample. The chain employs TRBV27 and TRBJ2-7, with D perhaps matching TRBD2 (6 bases). V lost 4 bases, J lost 3 bases, and 10 bases lay in between. The V gene's germline CDR1 is MNHEY and CDR2 SMNVEV (reference sequence). The CDR3 spans 13 residues. CDR3 in amino acids: CASSSGLIYEQYF. The CDR3 coding sequence is TGTGCCAGCAGTTCGGGACTCATCTACGAGCAGTACTTC.

The rearrangement uses TRBV7-9 and TRBJ2-7; 9 bases fit TRBD2. The junction had 5 bases not matched to a gene; V was cut back by 0 bases and J by 5 bases. Germline assignment: CDR1 SEHNR and CDR2 FQNEAQ (reference sequence). The CDR3 is 15 residues long. The CDR3 loop reads CASSLASGGPNEQYF. The CDR3 bases are TGTGCCAGCAGCTTAGCCAGCGGGGGGCCAAACGAGCAGTACTTC.

The chain employs TRBV10-2 and TRBJ1-5; no reliable D call. CDR3 size: 13 residues. V lost 2 bases, J lost 0 bases, and 2 bases lay in between. The V gene's germline CDR1 is WSHSY and CDR2 SAAADI. In DNA, the CDR3 is TGCGCCAGCAGTGAGAATAGCAATCAGCCCCAGCATTTT. This encodes CASSENSNQPQHF.

The chain employs TRBV4-1 and TRBJ2-3; tentatively, D is TRBD2 (5 bases). Per germline, CDR1 MGHRA and CDR2 YSYEKL. The V and J ends lost 0 bases and 7 bases respectively, with 14 bases between them. The CDR3 covers 15 residues. The DNA for the CDR3 is TGCGCCAGCAGCCAAGATGAGATCGGGGAGTATACGCAGTATTTT. Translating it yields CASSQDEIGEYTQYF.

The CDR3 DNA reads TGTGCCAGCAGCGTACCTAGCACAGATACGCAGTATTTT. This translates into CASSVPSTDTQYF. The chain uses TRBV27 and TRBJ2-3; D is unclear. Trimming took off 6 bases at V and 0 bases at J, with 7 bases between the two ends. The CDR3 spans 13 residues. In germline, CDR1 is MNHEY, CDR2 SMNVEV (reference sequence).

CDR3 sequence reads: CASSYAGAGTEAFF. The CDR3 DNA follows: TGTGCCAGCAGTTATGCGGGGGCGGGAACTGAAGCTTTCTTT. The genes are TRBV6-6 and TRBJ1-1; D may be TRBD1 (6 bases). This CDR3 contains 14 residues. Germline V gives CDR1 MNHNY, CDR2 SVGAGI (reference sequence). Trimming removed 3 bases at V and 5 bases at J, with 13 bases between.